Each of the 9 T cell receptor beta chains below was sequenced from the same sample in a study of T cells after posttransplantation cyclophosphamide. Clones were sequenced by immunoSEQ multiplex PCR, and TCRdb holds only the in-frame ones, with some missing. The sample shows around 47,000 clones, 94% of them seen only once. The sequenced sample consisted of PBMCs. These TCRs come from a woman in her twenties or thirties in good health and a related stem cell transplant donor.

The V gene is TRBV11-2, the J gene TRBJ1-4; D is undetermined. CDR1 is SGHAT and CDR2 is FQNNGV in the germline V gene. This CDR3 has 15 amino acids. V was trimmed by 5 bases and J by 8 bases, leaving 18 bases between them. The CDR3 coding sequence is TGTGCCAGCAGCCCAAGCGGAACCATGACAGAAAAACTGTTTTTT. Translation gives CASSPSGTMTEKLFF.

The gene calls are TRBV4-3 and TRBJ1-2, with TRBD1 as a possible D gene (5 bases). CDR3 length equals 15 residues. V lost 0 bases to trimming and J lost 4 bases, with 12 bases between them. Germline assignment: CDR1 LGHNA and CDR2 YSLEER. CDR3 in amino acids: CASSQDRTGVYGYTF. The CDR3 DNA reads as TGCGCCAGCAGCCAAGACCGTACAGGAGTCTATGGCTACACCTTC.

The V gene is TRBV6-4, the J gene TRBJ2-7; 7 nucleotides agree with TRBD1. The V and J ends lost 3 bases and 3 bases, in that order; junction bases with no gene match: 11. This CDR3 has 16 amino acids. Germline V lookup: CDR1 MRHNA, CDR2 SNTAGT. The CDR3 is CASSEQDRAKNYEQYF. CDR3 DNA sequence: TGTGCCAGCAGTGAACAAGACAGGGCCAAAAACTACGAGCAGTACTTC.

The chain joins TRBV5-4 to TRBJ2-1, with D possibly TRBD1 on 6 matching bases. Trimming left V 3 bases short and J 0 bases short, with 16 bases between. CDR3 size: 17 residues. Germline assignment: CDR1 SGHNT and CDR2 YYREEE (reference sequence). CDR3 residues: CASSSATQGHSYNEQFF. The CDR3 coding sequence is TGTGCCAGCAGCTCGGCGACTCAGGGGCACTCCTACAATGAGCAGTTCTTC.

V usage is TRBV7-2 and J usage is TRBJ1-2; 9 bases are a match to TRBD1. From germline, CDR1 is SGHTA and CDR2 FQGNSA. Trimming at V came to 4 bases and at J to 7 bases, leaving 7 bases not matched to a gene. CDR3 size: 14 residues. The CDR3 DNA reads as TGTGCCAGCAGCTCCCGGGACAGGGTTGCTGGCTACACCTTC. This translates into CASSSRDRVAGYTF.

The gene calls are TRBV19 and TRBJ2-1, with 13 bases fitting TRBD2. V lost 9 bases to trimming and J lost 0 bases; unmatched junction nucleotides: 8. The CDR3 is 17 residues long. Per the germline V gene, CDR1 is LNHDA and CDR2 is SQIVND (reference sequence). For the CDR3, the DNA is TGTGCCAGGCGGACTAGCGGGGGCCCCAGCTCCTACAATGAGCAGTTCTTC. Encoded protein: CARRTSGGPSSYNEQFF.

This chain uses TRBV10-3 with TRBJ1-2; the match to TRBD1 covers 7 bases. The CDR3 length is 13 residues. V lost 2 bases and J lost 3; bases outside the gene matches: 0. Per germline, CDR1 ENHRY and CDR2 SYGVKD. The CDR3 DNA is TGTGCCATCAGTGAGGACAGGGACTATGGCTACACCTTC. This sequence encodes CAISEDRDYGYTF.

The sample holds one count of this clone. V usage is TRBV6-5 and J usage is TRBJ2-1, with 8 bases fitting TRBD2. V dropped 6 bases and J dropped 7; count of bases not matched to a gene: 2. The CDR3 has 12 amino acids. CDR1 is MNHEY, CDR2 SVGAGI, per germline. The CDR3 sequence: CASSGGANEQFF. The CDR3 coding sequence is TGTGCCAGCAGCGGGGGGGCAAATGAGCAGTTCTTC.

The chain joins TRBV15 to TRBJ2-5; 11 positions match TRBD2. The CDR3 has 16 residues. CDR1 and CDR2 from the germline V gene are LNHNV and YYDKDF (reference sequence). V lost 1 base, J lost 2 bases, and 3 bases stayed unmatched. In DNA form, the CDR3 reads TGTGCCACCAGCAGAGTAGCGGGGGGGGATCAAGAGACCCAGTACTTC. It codes for CATSRVAGGDQETQYF.